These 29 T cell receptor beta chains were all obtained from the same sample, sequenced in a study of T cell responses to AZD1222 COVID-19 vaccine. Using immunoSEQ multiplex PCR, the repertoire was profiled, and TCRdb retains in-frame clones only, with some absent. This sample has 130,000 to 150,000 clones, with around 90% found just once. The source material was peripheral blood, sampled on day 0 of AZD1222 vaccination. Receptors originate from an adult in good health.

This chain connects TRBV24-1 to TRBJ1-2; 9 nucleotides line up with TRBD1. V lost 4 bases and J lost 8; bases outside the gene matches: 7. The CDR3 length is 14 residues. Germline V gene data show CDR1 as KGHDR and CDR2 as SFDVKD. The CDR3 protein is CATSEAGTGNGYTF. CDR3 coding DNA: TGTGCCACCAGTGAGGCCGGGACAGGGAACGGCTACACCTTC.

This chain joins TRBV28 and TRBJ2-3; 7 bases match TRBD2. Trimming cost V 3 bases and J 5 bases; bases outside gene matches: 8. The length of the CDR3 is 15 residues. Germline loops: CDR1 MDHEN, CDR2 SYDVKM. For the CDR3, the DNA is TGTGCCAGCAGTTTCGGACTAGTTTTTGGAGATACGCAGTATTTT. Translation: CASSFGLVFGDTQYF.

This clone was seen a single time. This chain uses TRBV5-6 with TRBJ1-2; D is unresolved. Germline CDR1 reads SGHDT; CDR2 reads YYEEEE. Trimming pared 5 bases from V and 6 bases from J, leaving 17 bases between. This CDR3 region has 14 residues. The CDR3 region is CASRHRQREDGYTF. The CDR3, as DNA: TGTGCCAGCAGACACCGACAAAGGGAGGATGGCTACACCTTC.

The V and J genes are TRBV6-5 and TRBJ2-7; TRBD1 matches at 7 bases. CDR3 length equals 14 residues. The germline V gene encodes CDR1 MNHEY and CDR2 SVGAGI. V lost 2 bases and J lost 5; bases outside the gene matches: 6. The CDR3 region is CASSYDREVDEQYF. CDR3 DNA: TGTGCCAGCAGTTACGACAGGGAAGTCGACGAGCAGTACTTC.

This chain uses TRBV27 with TRBJ2-1, with a weak D call TRBD2 (5 bases). With 1 base removed from V and 6 bases from J, the gap between germline ends came to 16 bases. The CDR3 contains 16 residues. The germline CDR1 and CDR2 sequences are MNHEY and SMNVEV (reference sequence). The CDR3 DNA follows: TGTGCCAGCAGTTTATTCGGGAAAACACGCACCAATGAGCAGTTCTTC. It encodes CASSLFGKTRTNEQFF.

The chain links TRBV10-1 to TRBJ1-1; TRBD1 is a possible D gene (6 bases). Germline V gene sequence: CDR1 WNHNN, CDR2 SYGVQD (reference sequence). Trimming left V 0 bases short and J 1 base short, with 9 bases between. The CDR3 has 15 residues. The CDR3 DNA reads TGCGCCAGCAGTGAGTCGGGGGCCGGGAACACTGAAGCTTTCTTT. Protein sequence: CASSESGAGNTEAFF.

The J gene is TRBJ2-4, the V gene TRBV7-9; TRBD2 aligns across 10 bases. Germline-derived CDR1 and CDR2 are SEHNR and FQNEAQ (reference sequence). The CDR3 loop spans 14 amino acids. The junction had 2 bases not matched to a gene; V was cut back by 5 bases and J by 4 bases. CDR3 amino acids: CASSPSGGKNIQYF. The CDR3 bases are TGTGCCAGCAGCCCTAGCGGGGGTAAAAACATTCAGTACTTC.

This clone appeared once. The chain links TRBV2 to TRBJ1-6, with 8 bases lining up with TRBD1. Germline CDR1 reads SNHLY; CDR2 reads FYNNEI. V lost 7 bases, J lost 6 bases, and 17 bases stayed unmatched. This CDR3 comprises 18 residues. CDR3 amino acids: CASNRKGQVYVSNSPLHF. For the CDR3, the DNA is TGTGCCAGCAACCGAAAGGGACAGGTCTATGTTAGTAATTCACCCCTCCACTTT.

V usage is TRBV5-1 and J usage is TRBJ1-1, with D unclear. Germline CDR1 SGHRS, CDR2 YFSETQ. The CDR3 totals 14 residues. With 4 bases removed from V and 4 bases from J, the gap between germline ends came to 14 bases. The CDR3 DNA reads TGCGCCAGCAGCCCTGGGGTATTGGGCACTGAAGCTTTCTTT. Amino acid sequence: CASSPGVLGTEAFF.

This chain links TRBV12-3 or TRBV12-4 with TRBJ1-1; maybe TRBD1 (5 bases). V lost 6 bases and J 8 bases, leaving 10 bases between the germline ends. This CDR3 spans 11 amino acids. The CDR3 protein is CASRQVGEAFF. In nucleotides, the CDR3 is TGTGCCAGCAGACAGGTGGGAGAAGCTTTCTTT.

The chain links TRBV4-1 to TRBJ2-2; TRBD2 is a possible D gene (5 bases). Germline V gene sequence: CDR1 MGHRA, CDR2 YSYEKL. The CDR3 extends over 13 amino acids. Trimming removed 0 bases from V and 8 bases from J, with 7 bases in between. The chain's CDR3 is CASSQDREGELFF. Written as DNA, the CDR3 is TGCGCCAGCAGCCAAGACCGGGAAGGGGAGCTGTTTTTT.

The chain joins TRBV5-4 to TRBJ2-6, with TRBD1 as a possible D gene (5 bases). V was shortened by 0 bases and J by 0 bases, with 10 bases between the two germline ends. Germline assignment: CDR1 SGHNT and CDR2 YYREEE (reference sequence). The CDR3 consists of 17 residues. CDR3 DNA sequence: TGTGCCAGCAGCTTGGGGCCCAGGGCCTCTGGGGCCAACGTCCTGACTTTC. Protein product: CASSLGPRASGANVLTF.

The table lists this clone with a count of one. Other DNA sequences from this sample encode an identical CDR3 as well. The rearrangement uses TRBV5-1 and TRBJ1-1; 8 bases fit TRBD1. The CDR3 runs 15 residues. The junction had 5 bases not matched to a gene; V was cut back by 3 bases and J by 1 base. Germline CDR1 is SGHRS and CDR2 is YFSETQ. DNA of the CDR3: TGCGCCAGCAGCTACGACGGACAGGGGAACACTGAAGCTTTCTTT. Its protein is CASSYDGQGNTEAFF.

V gene TRBV19 combines with J gene TRBJ2-7, with D tentatively TRBD1 (5 bases). The CDR3 runs to 15 residues. Trimming stripped 3 bases from V and 0 bases from J, with 12 bases between. Germline loops: CDR1 LNHDA, CDR2 SQIVND (reference sequence). CDR3 in amino acids: CASSIGAAFSYEQYF. Written as DNA, the CDR3 is TGTGCCAGTAGTATTGGGGCAGCGTTCTCCTACGAGCAGTACTTC.

J is TRBJ2-1 and V is TRBV10-1; D not resolved. The germline gives CDR1 WNHNN, CDR2 SYGVQD (reference sequence). The CDR3 runs to 13 residues. With 3 bases removed from V and 9 bases from J, the gap between germline ends came to 12 bases. CDR3 sequence (DNA): TGCGCCAGCAGTGACCGCCTGTTCTCTGAGCAGTTCTTC. Translated: CASSDRLFSEQFF.

The chain carries TRBV5-1 and TRBJ2-1; 11 bases map to TRBD2. Trimming removed 0 bases from V and 7 bases from J; junction bases left unmatched: 6. Germline CDR1 SGHRS, CDR2 YFSETQ. The CDR3 has 16 residues. The CDR3 DNA follows: TGCGCCAGCAGCTTGGCATTTGGGACTAGCGGAAATGAGCAGTTCTTC. It yields the protein CASSLAFGTSGNEQFF.

The gene calls are TRBV18 and TRBJ1-5; 7 nucleotides agree with TRBD1. Trimming cost V 4 bases and J 9 bases; bases outside gene matches: 9. Germline V gene sequence: CDR1 KGHSH, CDR2 LQKENI. This CDR3 contains 14 residues. In nucleotides, the CDR3 is TGTGCCAGCTCACAGAACAGGGGACTAGGGCCCCAGCATTTT. Its protein is CASSQNRGLGPQHF. Supplemented by reference TRBV18 and TRBJ1-5, the full variable domain reads NAGVMQNPRHLVRRRGQEARLRCSPMKGHSHVYWYRQLPEEGLKFMVYLQKENIIDESGMPKERFSAEFPKEGPSILRIQQVVRGDSAAYFCASSQNRGLGPQHFGDGTRLSIL.

The V and J genes are TRBV5-1 and TRBJ2-6; TRBD2 aligns across 11 bases. With 4 bases clipped from V and 0 bases from J, the junction kept 9 bases outside the gene matches. The germline V gene encodes CDR1 SGHRS and CDR2 YFSETQ. This CDR3 has 19 residues. This CDR3 reads CASSLGTSGMSSGANVLTF. The CDR3 bases are TGCGCCAGCAGCCTCGGGACTAGCGGAATGAGCTCTGGGGCCAACGTCCTGACTTTC.

The gene calls are TRBV4-1 and TRBJ2-2; 10 bases align to TRBD2. From germline, CDR1 is MGHRA and CDR2 YSYEKL. V lost 6 bases to trimming and J lost 3 bases; unmatched junction nucleotides: 7. The CDR3 sequence is 16 residues long. CDR3 coding DNA: TGCGCCAGCAGTCTGAGGGGACTAGCGCACACCGGGGAGCTGTTTTTT. This translates into CASSLRGLAHTGELFF.

The rearrangement links TRBV4-1 to TRBJ2-7, with TRBD2 identical over 7 bases. In germline, CDR1 is MGHRA, CDR2 YSYEKL. The CDR3 consists of 12 residues. After removal of 4 bases from V and 11 bases from J, the junction contained 8 bases not matched to a gene. CDR3 loop: CASSPALGGKYF. The CDR3 DNA reads as TGCGCCAGCAGCCCGGCCCTGGGGGGGAAGTACTTC.

The chain recombines TRBV18 with TRBJ1-2; no clear D gene. Looked up from germline, CDR1 is KGHSH and CDR2 is LQKENI. The CDR3 covers 13 residues. V lost 4 bases, J lost 4 bases, and 10 bases lay in between. CDR3 residues: CASSLDGIYGYTF. Here the CDR3 DNA reads TGTGCCAGCTCACTAGACGGAATCTATGGCTACACCTTC.

This sequence joins TRBV18 and TRBJ1-1, with unresolved D. The CDR3 totals 12 residues. V lost 1 base and J lost 6, with 6 bases in between. The germline V gene encodes CDR1 KGHSH and CDR2 LQKENI. The CDR3 region is CASSPQLAEAFF. The CDR3 DNA reads as TGTGCCAGCTCACCACAATTAGCTGAAGCTTTCTTT. Full variable domain (remainder filled in from reference TRBV18 and TRBJ1-1): NAGVMQNPRHLVRRRGQEARLRCSPMKGHSHVYWYRQLPEEGLKFMVYLQKENIIDESGMPKERFSAEFPKEGPSILRIQQVVRGDSAAYFCASSPQLAEAFFGQGTRLTVV.

For the CDR3, the DNA is TGTGCCAGCCGGGGTGGGCCTCAGGGGTATACGCAGTATTTT. Its translation: CASRGGPQGYTQYF. The rearrangement joins TRBV2 to TRBJ2-3; tentative D call: TRBD1 (6 bases). Germline V CDR1 and CDR2: SNHLY, FYNNEI. The CDR3 spans 14 residues. V lost 8 bases, J lost 7 bases, and 19 bases lay in between. The full variable domain, its missing parts supplied by reference TRBV2 and TRBJ2-3, is EPEVTQTPSHQVTQMGQEVILRCVPISNHLYFYWYRQILGQKVEFLVSFYNNEISEKSEIFDDQFSVERPDGSNFTLKIRSTKLEDSAMYFCASRGGPQGYTQYFGPGTRLTVL.

The rearrangement uses TRBV6-5 and TRBJ2-7; D perhaps matches TRBD2 (7 bases). The CDR3 extends over 14 amino acids. Germline V lookup: CDR1 MNHEY, CDR2 SVGAGI. V dropped 6 bases and J dropped 6 bases, with 18 bases sitting between them. CDR3 coding DNA: TGTGCCAGCAGCTACGCCGGGGAGGGGGGCGAGCAGTACTTC. Translating gives CASSYAGEGGEQYF.

This sequence joins TRBV20-1 and TRBJ1-2, with 10 bases identical to TRBD1. The V gene's germline CDR1 is DFQATT and CDR2 SNEGSKA (reference sequence). Germline trimming cut 3 bases from V and 7 bases from J; bases unmatched to any gene: 11. The CDR3 has 15 amino acids. The chain's CDR3 is CSASQPGQGWSGYTF. CDR3 in DNA: TGCAGTGCTAGTCAACCGGGACAGGGGTGGTCTGGCTACACCTTC.

The chain uses TRBV20-1 and TRBJ2-1; D not certain. Germline CDR1 reads DFQATT; CDR2 reads SNEGSKA (reference sequence). The CDR3 runs 14 residues. Between the trimmed V and J ends, which lost 3 bases and 4 bases, there was a span of 13 bases. The CDR3 DNA follows: TGCAGTGCTAGTTGGGCTAGATCTTACAATGAGCAGTTCTTC. It translates to CSASWARSYNEQFF.

The gene calls are TRBV29-1 and TRBJ1-2; the D gene is possibly TRBD1 (6 bases). V shed 4 bases and J shed 1 base, with 10 bases lying between them. The V gene's germline CDR1 is SQVTM and CDR2 ANQGSEA. The CDR3 consists of 13 residues. CDR3 DNA: TGCAGCGTTGGGGACACAAATAACTATGGCTACACCTTC. It translates to CSVGDTNNYGYTF.

The genes are TRBV5-4 and TRBJ1-2, with 7 bases aligning to TRBD1. Trimming removed 0 bases from V and 0 bases from J; junction bases left unmatched: 11. Germline V gene sequence: CDR1 SGHNT, CDR2 YYREEE (reference sequence). The CDR3 has 18 amino acids. CDR3 nucleotides: TGTGCCAGCAGCTTGGCCCCCGCAGGGGGGAGAACTAACTATGGCTACACCTTC. Translated, it gives CASSLAPAGGRTNYGYTF.

The chain carries TRBV5-4 and TRBJ1-1, with 8 bases matching TRBD1. Germline assignment: CDR1 SGHNT and CDR2 YYREEE (reference sequence). This CDR3 region has 13 residues. The V gene end was trimmed by 3 bases and the J gene end by 11 bases; junction bases not matched to a gene: 9. The CDR3 loop reads CASSSTTQGAAFF. The CDR3 nucleotides read TGTGCCAGCAGCTCCACGACCCAGGGGGCGGCTTTCTTT.